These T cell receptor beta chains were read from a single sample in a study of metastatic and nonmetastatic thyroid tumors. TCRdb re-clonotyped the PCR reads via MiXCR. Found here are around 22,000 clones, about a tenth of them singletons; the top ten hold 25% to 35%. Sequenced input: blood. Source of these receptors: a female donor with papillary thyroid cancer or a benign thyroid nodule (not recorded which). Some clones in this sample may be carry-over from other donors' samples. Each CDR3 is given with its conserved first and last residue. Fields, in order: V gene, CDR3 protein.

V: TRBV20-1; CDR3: CSALATSGTDTQYF
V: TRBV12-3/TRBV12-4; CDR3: CASSLLAGEGIYEQYF
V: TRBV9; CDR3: CASSVGGTGNTIYF
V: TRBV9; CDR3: CASSRDSSNYGYTF
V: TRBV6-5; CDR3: CASSYYVGDTQYF
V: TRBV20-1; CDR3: CSASGDRGLHEQFF
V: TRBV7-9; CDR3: CASSLEGLGEQYF
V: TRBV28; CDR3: CASSLYGGANVLTF
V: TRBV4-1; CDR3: CASSRFPAQLGGNTEAFF
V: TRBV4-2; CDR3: CASSQEPAGILDTQYF
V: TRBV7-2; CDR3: CASSFSYAGTDTQYF
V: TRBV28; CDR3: CASRRRRAGAYEQYF
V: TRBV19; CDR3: CASSWGQNYGYTF
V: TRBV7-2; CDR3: CASSLDRGTYEQYF
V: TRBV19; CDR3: CATEPSANTEAFF
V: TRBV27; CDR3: CASSPARAPYNEQFF
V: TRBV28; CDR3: CAIYREHSYEQYF
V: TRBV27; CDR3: CASSILAGGLRDEQYF
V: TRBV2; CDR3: CASSDGGRQADSNQPQHF
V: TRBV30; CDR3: CAWRILAGTQETQYF
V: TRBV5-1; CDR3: CASSLSAMNTEAFF
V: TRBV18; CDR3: CASSPPGGNPYEQYF
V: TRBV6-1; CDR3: CASLGPNCGYNF
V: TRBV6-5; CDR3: CASSYESGAPNTEAFF